What follows are 27 T cell receptor beta chains derived from one specimen sequenced in a study of Ad26.COV2.S vaccination and SARS-CoV-2 variants. Treatment of the sample: 19 received Ad26.COV2.S at low or high dose, single or two shots; 5 received placebo; per-sample allocation not given. Day 63 after the first injection of vaccine or placebo was the sampling time. The repertoire was sequenced with immunoSEQ multiplex PCR; TCRdb's copy has only in-frame clones and lacks some. The sample has 400,000 to 450,000 clones; about 90% are singletons. The specimen was peripheral blood, collected in a trial of Ad26.COV2.S vaccine versus placebo. These receptors came from a person between 18 and 59 years old who received the Ad26.COV2.S COVID-19 vaccine or a placebo.

The CDR3 bases are TGCGCCAGCAGCCAGGACCTCGGGGCGGGGATGAACACTGAAGCTTTCTTT. It yields the protein CASSQDLGAGMNTEAFF. V is TRBV4-1 and J is TRBJ1-1, with D possibly matching TRBD1 (5 bases). This CDR3 is built from 17 residues. Trimming shortened V by 3 bases and J by 0 bases, and 17 bases separated the two germline ends. Germline lookup yields CDR1 MGHRA and CDR2 YSYEKL.

The V call is TRBV7-6, the J call TRBJ2-3; 10 bases match TRBD1. Trimming cost V 3 bases and J 6 bases; bases outside gene matches: 6. Germline loops: CDR1 SGHVS, CDR2 FNYEAQ. The CDR3 runs 15 residues. This CDR3 reads CASSLTGGGLDTQYF. CDR3 nucleotide sequence: TGTGCCAGCAGCTTGACAGGGGGCGGGTTGGATACGCAGTATTTT.

The chain combines TRBV5-1 with TRBJ1-2; D is unclear. The V and J ends lost 0 bases and 5 bases respectively, with 11 bases between them. CDR3 length: 14 amino acids. CDR1 and CDR2 from the germline V gene are SGHRS and YFSETQ. CDR3 nucleotides: TGCGCCAGCAGCTTGGTGGCCCAGGAGTATGGCTACACCTTC. It translates to CASSLVAQEYGYTF.

This sequence joins TRBV30 and TRBJ1-2; 7 bases align to TRBD1. This CDR3 is 14 amino acids long. The V gene's germline CDR1 is GTSNPN and CDR2 SVGIG (reference sequence). The CDR3 sequence is CCSVGLRTGGGYTF. In nucleotides, the CDR3 is TGTTGTAGTGTAGGTCTCCGGACAGGTGGCGGCTACACCTTC.

This chain uses TRBV4-2 with TRBJ2-2; TRBD2 matches at 7 bases. The trim removed 6 bases at V and 5 bases at J, leaving 6 bases unmatched. The CDR3 is 14 residues long. Germline V gene sequence: CDR1 LGHNA, CDR2 YNFKEQ. The CDR3 loop reads CASSGGESTGELFF. DNA of the CDR3: TGTGCCAGCAGTGGGGGGGAGTCGACCGGGGAGCTGTTTTTT.

The chain recombines TRBV7-2 with TRBJ2-3; D gene uncertain. The ends were cut back, 2 bases at V and 2 bases at J, with 8 bases in the middle. The CDR3 totals 14 residues. The V gene's germline CDR1 is SGHTA and CDR2 FQGNSA. DNA of the CDR3: TGTGCCAGCAGCTTAAGACTGAACACAGATACGCAGTATTTT. Residues: CASSLRLNTDTQYF.

Notes on this clone: The sample contains more than one DNA sequence encoding this CDR3. The J gene is TRBJ1-5, the V gene TRBV10-3; tentatively, D is TRBD1 (5 bases). The V gene lost 8 bases and the J gene lost 0 bases, with 5 bases spanning the gap. The CDR3 totals 12 residues. Per the germline V gene, CDR1 is ENHRY and CDR2 is SYGVKD. As DNA, the CDR3 is TGTGCCATCGGGGGTAGCAATCAGCCCCAGCATTTT. It yields the protein CAIGGSNQPQHF.

A few counts support this clone. V is TRBV19 and J is TRBJ2-7; 10 bases match TRBD1. Germline V CDR1 and CDR2: LNHDA, SQIVND (reference sequence). V gave up 5 bases and J gave up 5 bases; unmatched junction bases: 12. CDR3 length: 16 amino acids. The CDR3 DNA is TGTGCCAGTAGTCCCCTCGACGGACAGGGGGGCGACGAGCAGTACTTC. Translating it yields CASSPLDGQGGDEQYF.

The V call is TRBV6-2 or TRBV6-3, the J call TRBJ1-2; D gene unclear. V was shortened by 2 bases and J by 7 bases, with 17 bases between the two germline ends. CDR3 length: 15 residues. Germline V lookup: CDR1 MNHEY, CDR2 SVGEGT. The CDR3 region is CASSYPAFYVGGYTF. The CDR3 DNA reads TGTGCCAGCAGTTACCCTGCGTTCTACGTTGGTGGCTACACCTTC.

The CDR3 here is CASSREPVEQYF. DNA for the CDR3: TGTGCCAGCAGCCGGGAACCAGTCGAGCAGTACTTC. V usage is TRBV3-1 (or the pseudogene TRBV3-2) and J usage is TRBJ2-7; D is unclear. Trimming removed 4 bases from V and 6 bases from J, with 10 bases in between. CDR3 length: 12 residues. Germline CDR1 is LGHDT and CDR2 is YNNKEL (reference sequence).

The chain combines TRBV6-1 with TRBJ2-1; maybe TRBD2 (6 bases). The V gene lost 3 bases and the J gene lost 0 bases, with 9 bases spanning the gap. Germline V gene lookup returns CDR1 MNHNS and CDR2 SASEGT. This CDR3 is 15 amino acids long. DNA of the CDR3: TGTGCCAGCAGTGAGGAGGGCAGCTCCTACAATGAGCAGTTCTTC. This codes for CASSEEGSSYNEQFF.

This chain connects TRBV28 to TRBJ1-2; TRBD1 is a possible D gene (6 bases). CDR3 size: 12 residues. Looked up from germline, CDR1 is MDHEN and CDR2 is SYDVKM. Trimming cost V 4 bases and J 8 bases, with 11 bases left between them. CDR3 sequence: CASSSQGRGYTF. As DNA, the CDR3 is TGTGCCAGCAGTTCACAGGGCAGGGGCTACACCTTC.

The chain joins TRBV24-1 to TRBJ2-1; 9 nucleotides line up with TRBD2. The V segment lost 7 bases and the J segment 10 bases; nucleotides outside the gene matches: 10. Germline V gene sequence: CDR1 KGHDR, CDR2 SFDVKD. The length of the CDR3 is 14 residues. The CDR3 sequence: CATSPTSGGGEQFF. The CDR3 nucleotides read TGTGCCACCAGCCCGACTAGCGGAGGGGGGGAGCAGTTCTTC.

The chain links TRBV7-2 to TRBJ2-7, with D perhaps TRBD1 (5 bases). CDR1 SGHTA and CDR2 FQGNSA come from the germline V gene. This CDR3 spans 14 amino acids. Deletions cut 2 bases from V and 4 bases from J, with 12 bases between. The CDR3 reads CASSLRQGGYEQYF. The CDR3, as DNA: TGTGCCAGCAGCTTACGGCAGGGTGGGTACGAGCAGTACTTC.

The chain has TRBV28 and TRBJ2-5; D gene uncertain. V was clipped by 6 bases and J by 5 bases, with 7 bases between them. CDR3 length equals 11 residues. Germline-derived CDR1 and CDR2 are MDHEN and SYDVKM. The CDR3 here is CASRDGETQYF. The CDR3 DNA is TGTGCCAGCAGGGATGGGGAGACCCAGTACTTC.

The chain combines TRBV4-2 with TRBJ2-5; 8 nucleotides line up with TRBD2. V gave up 0 bases and J gave up 1 base; unmatched junction bases: 4. This CDR3 spans 16 amino acids. The germline V gene encodes CDR1 LGHNA and CDR2 YNFKEQ. CDR3 DNA sequence: TGTGCCAGCAGCCAAGAGTTCGCGGGAGGCCAAGAGACCCAGTACTTC. Amino acid sequence: CASSQEFAGGQETQYF.

On this clone itself: The same CDR3 arises from other DNA sequences in this sample as well. The V gene is TRBV18, the J gene TRBJ2-2, with 8 bases fitting TRBD1. Germline CDR1 KGHSH, CDR2 LQKENI. This CDR3 contains 15 residues. V trimming: 2 bases; J trimming: 1 base; junction bases outside the gene matches: 0. The CDR3 loop reads CASSPGTGNTGELFF. The CDR3 DNA follows: TGTGCCAGCTCACCAGGGACAGGGAACACCGGGGAGCTGTTTTTT.

This clone was detected once. The V call is TRBV28, the J call TRBJ1-6, with D possibly TRBD1 on 6 matching bases. Germline-derived CDR1 and CDR2 are MDHEN and SYDVKM. Trimming took 6 bases from V and 0 from J, leaving 12 bases between them. The CDR3 has 16 residues. The CDR3 sequence is CASSSGQSSYNSPLHF. The CDR3 DNA reads as TGTGCCAGCAGCTCCGGACAGAGCTCCTATAATTCACCCCTCCACTTT. Full variable domain (outside the CDR3, taken from reference TRBV28 and TRBJ1-6): DVKVTQSSRYLVKRTGEKVFLECVQDMDHENMFWYRQDPGLGLRLIYFSYDVKMKEKGDIPEGYSVSREKKERFSLILESASTNQTSMYLCASSSGQSSYNSPLHFGNGTRLTVT.

This chain joins TRBV28 and TRBJ2-7; 7 positions agree with TRBD1. This CDR3 has 16 residues. Unmatched junction bases numbered 15, after V lost 5 bases and J lost 5 bases. Germline V gene data show CDR1 as MDHEN and CDR2 as SYDVKM. The CDR3 DNA is TGTGCCAGCAGTGCCGAGACCGGGACAGTGGGTGACGAGCAGTACTTC. Protein sequence: CASSAETGTVGDEQYF.

The chain recombines TRBV29-1 with TRBJ2-6; a weak D match, TRBD2 (6 bases). CDR1 and CDR2 from the germline V gene are SQVTM and ANQGSEA. V dropped 7 bases and J dropped 4 bases, with 17 bases sitting between them. CDR3 size: 15 residues. The CDR3 region is CSAVGGGAGANVLTF. In nucleotides, the CDR3 is TGCAGCGCCGTGGGGGGTGGTGCAGGGGCCAACGTCCTGACTTTC.

As DNA, the CDR3 is TGCGCCAGCAGCGGATTCAGGGGGGTCGCCTATGGCTACACCTTC. Translating it yields CASSGFRGVAYGYTF. V is TRBV23-1 and J is TRBJ1-2; TRBD1 matches at 7 bases. TRBV23-1 is designated an ORF whose function remains uncertain. Trimming at V came to 6 bases and at J to 4 bases, leaving 11 bases not matched to a gene. The CDR3 totals 15 residues.

This sequence joins TRBV19 and TRBJ2-1; TRBD1 matches 7 bases. The CDR3 has 16 residues. Per the germline V gene, CDR1 is LNHDA and CDR2 is SQIVND (reference sequence). After removal of 4 bases from V and 0 bases from J, the junction contained 6 bases not matched to a gene. CDR3 nucleotide sequence: TGTGCCAGTAGTACCCAGACAGGGAACTCCTACAATGAGCAGTTCTTC. Translating gives CASSTQTGNSYNEQFF.

V is TRBV9 and J is TRBJ2-1, with 9 bases aligning to TRBD2. The V gene's germline CDR1 is SGDLS and CDR2 YYNGEE. CDR3 length: 17 amino acids. J was trimmed by 4 bases and V by 4 bases; bases with no gene match: 12. The CDR3 bases are TGTGCCAGCAGCCCGCCACCGACTAGCGGAGAATACAATGAGCAGTTCTTC. Its protein product is CASSPPPTSGEYNEQFF.

The chain has TRBV7-2 and TRBJ2-5; 8 bases fit TRBD2. Germline trimming cut 3 bases from V and 5 bases from J; bases unmatched to any gene: 5. This CDR3 is 14 amino acids long. The germline gives CDR1 SGHTA, CDR2 FQGNSA. CDR3 loop: CASSLTSVGETQYF. The CDR3 nucleotides are TGTGCCAGCAGCTTGACTAGCGTAGGGGAGACCCAGTACTTC. The full variable domain, rest sourced from reference TRBV7-2 and TRBJ2-5, is GAGVSQSPSNKVTEKGKDVELRCDPISGHTALYWYRQSLGQGLEFLIYFQGNSAPDKSGLPSDRFSAERTGGSVSTLTIQRTQQEDSAVYLCASSLTSVGETQYFGPGTRLLVL.

The CDR3 reads CASSYGDASSYEQYF. Here the CDR3 DNA reads TGTGCCAGCAGTTATGGGGACGCATCCTCCTACGAGCAGTACTTC. The chain has TRBV6-2 or TRBV6-3 and TRBJ2-7; the D gene could be TRBD1 or TRBD2 (5 bases each). Trimming stripped 3 bases from V and 0 bases from J, with 12 bases between. This CDR3 has 15 amino acids. The germline V gene encodes CDR1 MNHEY and CDR2 SVGEGT.

As to this clone: Within the sample, other DNA sequences also encode this same CDR3. This sequence joins TRBV5-1 and TRBJ1-5; 7 bases align to TRBD1. CDR1 SGHRS and CDR2 YFSETQ come from the germline V gene. The V and J ends lost 0 bases and 2 bases, in that order; junction bases with no gene match: 2. This CDR3 contains 15 residues. The DNA of the CDR3 is TGCGCCAGCAGCTTGGGACAGGGTGGCAATCAGCCCCAGCATTTT. Translated: CASSLGQGGNQPQHF.

The chain recombines TRBV30 with TRBJ1-6, with 7 bases lining up with TRBD1. With V trimmed by 0 bases and J by 8 bases, 4 bases remained unmatched. In germline, CDR1 is GTSNPN, CDR2 SVGIG (reference sequence). The CDR3 is 14 residues long. CDR3 loop: CAWSVGGADSPLHF. CDR3 sequence (DNA): TGTGCCTGGAGTGTAGGGGGCGCTGATTCACCCCTCCACTTT.